Listed below are T cell receptor beta chains from one sample, sequenced in a study of CD8+CD57+ T cells in acquired aplastic anemia. TCRdb redid the calling of the reads with MiXCR, one entry per CDR3 protein. The sample shows around 430,000 distinct CDR3 sequences, around 30% of them seen only once. The sequencing sample was made of sorted CD4+, CD8+, or CD8+CD57+ T cells (not recorded which) from PBMCs. These receptors came from a human donor with aplastic anemia. CDR3s include the opening cysteine and the closing phenylalanine or tryptophan. The order of the fields is CDR3 DNA, CDR3 protein, J gene, CDR3 length, V gene, clone size, D gene. A D gene is named only where the DNA matches it firmly. Not every row has a clone size; where given, it reads once, few, many or a size class.

TGTGCCAGCAGCTTATCCGGGGTGGGTACGCAGTATTTT,CASSLSGVGTQYF,TRBJ2-3,13,TRBV7-2,few,.
TGTGCCAGTAGTATAAGGGCGGCGGGACCCTCATTTGGCTACGAGCAGTACTTC,CASSIRAAGPSFGYEQYF,TRBJ2-7,18,TRBV19,many,.
TGTGCCATCAGCGGGACATACCGTAGTTCACCCCTCCACTTT,CAISGTYRSSPLHF,TRBJ1-6,14,TRBV10-3,.,.
TGTGCCAGCAGTTCACGGGTCAGGGGGCTCACTGAAGCTTTCTTT,CASSSRVRGLTEAFF,TRBJ1-1,15,TRBV12-3/TRBV12-4,.,TRBD1
TGTGCCTGGAGTGTCGTCACAGATACGCAGTATTTT,CAWSVVTDTQYF,TRBJ2-3,12,TRBV30,.,.
TGTGCCAGTAGTCCCGGGACTTTCCTCCACTTT,CASSPGTFLHF,TRBJ1-6,11,TRBV19,.,.
TGTGCCAGCGGGGGACAGGATTATTCACCCCTCCACTTT,CASGGQDYSPLHF,TRBJ1-6,13,TRBV2,.,TRBD1
TGCGCCAGCAGTCTTAGCGGGGATCCCTACAATGAGCAGTTCTTC,CASSLSGDPYNEQFF,TRBJ2-1,15,TRBV5-1,.,TRBD2
TGTGCCAGTAACGGCGGGAACTATGGCTACACCTTC,CASNGGNYGYTF,TRBJ1-2,12,TRBV19,.,.
TGTGCCAGCAGTGAGGGGGACGGATTCTCTGGAAACACCATATATTTT,CASSEGDGFSGNTIYF,TRBJ1-3,16,TRBV10-1,.,.
TGTGCCATCAGGACAGGGGGAGACACTGAAGCTTTCTTT,CAIRTGGDTEAFF,TRBJ1-1,13,TRBV10-3,many,TRBD1
TGCAGCGTTGATCTCACAGGGTGGGGGAGCACTGAAGCTTTCTTT,CSVDLTGWGSTEAFF,TRBJ1-1,15,TRBV29-1,many,.
TGTGCCAGCAGCTTATCGGGACAGGTATACCTCCACTTT,CASSLSGQVYLHF,TRBJ1-6,13,TRBV7-2,.,TRBD1
TGTGCCAGCAGTTTGAAAAGGAACAATCAGCCCCAGCATTTT,CASSLKRNNQPQHF,TRBJ1-5,14,TRBV12-3/TRBV12-4,.,.
TGCAGTGCTCGGACTAGCGGGATGAGCACAGATACGCAGTATTTT,CSARTSGMSTDTQYF,TRBJ2-3,15,TRBV20-1,.,TRBD2
TGTGCCAGCAGCTTCAGGGGGAGTAATCAGCCCCAGCATTTT,CASSFRGSNQPQHF,TRBJ1-5,14,TRBV7-2,many,TRBD1
TGTGCCAGCAGCTTAACCGGGCTGTGCTCTGGGGCCAACGTCCTGACTTTC,CASSLTGLCSGANVLTF,TRBJ2-6,17,TRBV11-1,.,.
TGTGCCAGCAGCCAACGGGACGAGAACACTGAAGCTTTCTTT,CASSQRDENTEAFF,TRBJ1-1,14,TRBV7-2,.,.
TGCAGTGCCAGAAAAACAACAGGCACCGGGGAGCTGTTTTTT,CSARKTTGTGELFF,TRBJ2-2,14,TRBV20-1,.,.
TGTGCCAGCAGCCGACCCCTCTACGAGCAGTACTTC,CASSRPLYEQYF,TRBJ2-7,12,TRBV12-3/TRBV12-4,many,.
TGCAGTGCTACCCCGGGAACTAACTATGGCTACACCTTC,CSATPGTNYGYTF,TRBJ1-2,13,TRBV20-1,.,.
TGTGCCAGCAGCTTCGGGCCGAACACTGAAGCTTTCTTT,CASSFGPNTEAFF,TRBJ1-1,13,TRBV7-3,many,.
TGCAGTGCTAAGGTGGGGGCAGCTGGCACTGAAGCTTTCTTT,CSAKVGAAGTEAFF,TRBJ1-1,14,TRBV20-1,few,.
TGTGCCACCAGTGACCCGACTAGCGGGAGAAGCACAGAGACCCAGTACTTC,CATSDPTSGRSTETQYF,TRBJ2-5,17,TRBV24-1,many,TRBD2
TGCAGTGCTAATACTGCAGGGGTCACCTACGAGCAGTACTTC,CSANTAGVTYEQYF,TRBJ2-7,14,TRBV20-1,many,.
TGTGCCAGCAGTTACTCAAAGCCCCCCGTCTACGAGCAGTACTTC,CASSYSKPPVYEQYF,TRBJ2-7,15,TRBV6-5,.,.
TGTGCCAGCAGCTTAGTCCCTAGCGGGGGGGCCTGGACCCAGTACTTC,CASSLVPSGGAWTQYF,TRBJ2-5,16,TRBV7-2,.,TRBD2
TGTGCCAGCAGCCTGTGGAATGGGGCCACCTACAATGAGCAGTTCTTC,CASSLWNGATYNEQFF,TRBJ2-1,16,TRBV14,.,.
TGCGCCAGCAGCCCCACCCTCTCTGGGGCCAACGTCCTGACTTTC,CASSPTLSGANVLTF,TRBJ2-6,15,TRBV5-1,.,.
TGTGCCAGCAGCCAACAGGGGGCGGATAATGAAAAACTGTTTTTT,CASSQQGADNEKLFF,TRBJ1-4,15,TRBV7-8,.,TRBD1
TGTGCCAGTAGTATAAGGGGCGGGGCCTACGAGCAGTACTTC,CASSIRGGAYEQYF,TRBJ2-7,14,TRBV19,many,.
TGTGCCAGTAGTTCTGTCCCTCCGCCGAACGAGCAGTACTTC,CASSSVPPPNEQYF,TRBJ2-7,14,TRBV19,many,.
TGTGCCAGCAGACTAAATAACAACAGGCATCAGCCCCAGCATTTT,CASRLNNNRHQPQHF,TRBJ1-5,15,TRBV12-3/TRBV12-4,many,.
TGTGCCAGCAGCTCCAAACTGGGACTACCTGACACAGATACGCAGTATTTT,CASSSKLGLPDTDTQYF,TRBJ2-3,17,TRBV5-4,.,TRBD2
TGTGCCAGTAGGGACAGGGGCGGGAGCGCTGAAGCTTTCTTT,CASRDRGGSAEAFF,TRBJ1-1,14,TRBV19,.,TRBD1
TGTGCCAGCAGCCTACAATCCGGGACAGGTTCTTTCAATGAGCAGTTCTTC,CASSLQSGTGSFNEQFF,TRBJ2-1,17,TRBV11-2,.,TRBD1
TGTGCCAGCAGCCAAGTTAGGGACAGATTCACAGATACGCAGTATTTT,CASSQVRDRFTDTQYF,TRBJ2-3,16,TRBV14,.,TRBD1
TGTGCCAGCAGTAAGAGAGATGGACCCAAGTCGGGTGGCTACACCTTC,CASSKRDGPKSGGYTF,TRBJ1-2,16,TRBV6-1,once,.
TGTGCCAGCAGTGAACCCCGAGGGACAGGGGGCGTACGAGTAGGCACAGATACGCAGTATTTT,CASSEPRGTGGVRVGTDTQYF,TRBJ2-3,21,TRBV2,.,TRBD1
TGTGCCAGCACCCCCGGGAGCGCTCTGAACAATGAGCAGTTCTTC,CASTPGSALNNEQFF,TRBJ2-1,15,TRBV28,.,.
TGTGCCAGCAGCAGGACAGGGGTTGAGACCCAGTACTTC,CASSRTGVETQYF,TRBJ2-5,13,TRBV7-2,many,TRBD1